These T cell receptor beta chains were read from a single sample in a study of long-term antiretroviral therapy in people with HIV. The data were produced by immunoSEQ multiplex PCR, yet TCRdb's version contains in-frame clones alone and is incomplete. The sample gives 15,000 or so clones, approximately 81% of which show up once; 13% to 15% is in the top ten. Sample: unsorted PBMCs, taken roughly 14 months before starting antiretroviral therapy. The receptor set was obtained from a man aged 25-45 years with HIV. Both conserved end residues are part of each CDR3. D genes are given only for firm matches.

TRBV10-3	TRBD2	TRBJ2-1	CAISRTSGGPGVNEQFF
TRBV10-3	TRBD1	TRBJ2-2	CAISETGETGELFF
TRBV4-1	TRBD1	TRBJ2-5	CASSQRTGGPETQYF
TRBV7-3	NA	TRBJ2-2	CASSLDYTGPNTGELFF
TRBV7-9	NA	TRBJ2-3	CASSPVGDTQYF
TRBV18	TRBD1	TRBJ1-4	CASSPGTENNEKLFF
TRBV28	TRBD1	TRBJ1-5	CASSSDVQGPARPQHF
TRBV18	NA	TRBJ1-1	CASSPNGGGTEAFF
TRBV15	NA	TRBJ1-1	CATSRDGRVNTEAFF
TRBV5-8	NA	TRBJ2-3	CASSSSAGSPPGTDTQYF
TRBV7-6	NA	TRBJ2-5	CASSPNLRETQYF
TRBV5-5	NA	TRBJ2-7	CASSLGAGTMDEQYF
TRBV20-1	NA	TRBJ1-1	CSASRKGEAFF
TRBV10-1	NA	TRBJ2-3	CASSESSGVGVADTQYF
TRBV16	TRBD1	TRBJ2-1	CASSPIGQANEQFF
TRBV2	NA	TRBJ1-2	CASSVDYGYTF
TRBV7-9	NA	TRBJ2-3	CASEVTDTQYF
TRBV7-7	TRBD2	TRBJ2-5	CASSLGLAGPGETQYF
TRBV5-1	NA	TRBJ2-1	CASSLREPGSQFF
TRBV6-1	NA	TRBJ1-5	CASSERQGGGEPQHF
TRBV11-2	TRBD1	TRBJ2-1	CASSLQAGGAYNEQFF
TRBV19	NA	TRBJ2-5	CASSMRDTAETQYF
TRBV28	TRBD2	TRBJ2-3	CASSLPAGGTDTQYF
TRBV7-3	TRBD1	TRBJ2-2	CASSPRGSYSGELFF
TRBV29-1	NA	TRBJ2-5	CSVGLETQYF
TRBV5-1	NA	TRBJ2-7	CASSLVPYEQYF
TRBV6-6	NA	TRBJ2-4	CASSYLGNGAKNIQYF
TRBV11-2	NA	TRBJ2-3	CASSLEGRASTDTQYF
TRBV5-4	NA	TRBJ2-7	CASSLGGSGGYEQYF
TRBV7-3	NA	TRBJ2-6	CASSRGVLSGANVLTF
TRBV6-1	NA	TRBJ2-2	CASSGGTGELFF
TRBV7-9	TRBD1	TRBJ1-3	CASRTGAGNTIYF
TRBV28	NA	TRBJ2-3	CASGEGSSTDTQYF
TRBV23-1	NA	TRBJ1-1	CASSQSPWREGTEAFF
TRBV10-3	NA	TRBJ2-1	CAISEWGGPDNEQFF
TRBV2	NA	TRBJ1-6	CATGLRGSDNSPLHF
TRBV6-1	NA	TRBJ1-4	CASSAHRGKATNEKLFF
TRBV6-1	TRBD1	TRBJ1-3	CASSEATGLASSGNTIYF
TRBV6-5	TRBD1	TRBJ2-2	CASSTTGGRELFF
TRBV2	NA	TRBJ1-2	CASSEEAYGYTF
TRBV7-2	NA	TRBJ1-4	CASSRERGEKLFF
TRBV7-9	NA	TRBJ1-1	CASSEGRTEAFF
TRBV4-3	TRBD1	TRBJ1-1	CASSQIQGAKDTEAFF
TRBV6-1	TRBD1	TRBJ2-7	CASKRDRAGEQYF
TRBV5-1	TRBD1	TRBJ2-5	CASSPTGQGPETQYF
TRBV27	TRBD2	TRBJ2-1	CASSLSGSGSEFF
TRBV28	NA	TRBJ2-7	CASSVGPYEQYF
TRBV18	NA	TRBJ2-3	CASSPGRGLGADTQYF